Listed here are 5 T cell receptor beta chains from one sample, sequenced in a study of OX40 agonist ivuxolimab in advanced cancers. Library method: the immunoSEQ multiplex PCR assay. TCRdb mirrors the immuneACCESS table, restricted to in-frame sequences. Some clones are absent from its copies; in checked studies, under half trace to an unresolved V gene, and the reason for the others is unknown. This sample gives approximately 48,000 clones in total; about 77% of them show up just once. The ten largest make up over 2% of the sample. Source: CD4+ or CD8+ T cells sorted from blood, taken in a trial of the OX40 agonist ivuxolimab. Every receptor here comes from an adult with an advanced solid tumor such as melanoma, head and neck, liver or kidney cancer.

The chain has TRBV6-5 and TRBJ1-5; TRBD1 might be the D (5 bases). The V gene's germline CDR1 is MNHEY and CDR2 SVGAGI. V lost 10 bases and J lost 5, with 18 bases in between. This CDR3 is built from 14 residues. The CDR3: CAISNVGPHQPQHF. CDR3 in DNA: TGTGCCATCTCGAATGTGGGGCCCCATCAGCCCCAGCATTTT.

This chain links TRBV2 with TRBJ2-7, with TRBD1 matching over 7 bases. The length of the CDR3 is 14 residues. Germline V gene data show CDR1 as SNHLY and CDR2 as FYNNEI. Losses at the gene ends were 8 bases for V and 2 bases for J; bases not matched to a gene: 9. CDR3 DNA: TGTGCCAGCTTGAGCCAGGGGGTAACCTACGAGCAGTACTTC. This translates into CASLSQGVTYEQYF.

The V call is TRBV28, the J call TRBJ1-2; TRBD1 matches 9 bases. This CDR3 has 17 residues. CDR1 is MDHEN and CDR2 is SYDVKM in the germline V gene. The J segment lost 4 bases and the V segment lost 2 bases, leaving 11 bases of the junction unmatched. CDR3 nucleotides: TGTGCCAGCAGTTTAGGGGGAATGACAGGGGGAATCTATGGCTACACCTTC. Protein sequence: CASSLGGMTGGIYGYTF.

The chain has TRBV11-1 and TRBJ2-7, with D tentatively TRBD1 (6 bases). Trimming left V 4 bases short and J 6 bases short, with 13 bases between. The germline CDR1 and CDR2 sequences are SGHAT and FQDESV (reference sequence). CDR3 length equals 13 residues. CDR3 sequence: CASSSGTSGEQYF. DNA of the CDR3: TGTGCCAGCAGCTCCGGGACATCGGGCGAGCAGTACTTC.

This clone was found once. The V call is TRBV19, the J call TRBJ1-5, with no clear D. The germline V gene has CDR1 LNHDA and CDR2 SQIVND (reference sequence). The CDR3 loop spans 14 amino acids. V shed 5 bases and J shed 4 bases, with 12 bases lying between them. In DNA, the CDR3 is TGTGCCAGTAGTGAGAGGGTTTGGAATCAGCCCCAGCATTTT. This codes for CASSERVWNQPQHF.